Presented here are 20 T cell receptor beta chains from one specimen sequenced in a study of blood T cell repertoires in COVID-19. The method was immunoSEQ multiplex PCR; TCRdb's version includes in-frame clones alone and lacks a portion of them. The sample records roughly 200,000 clones, 89% being singletons. The sample taken for sequencing was PBMCs or T cells enriched from blood (not recorded which). The receptors stem from a woman aged 40 to 49 with acute COVID-19.

The J gene is TRBJ1-2, the V gene TRBV9, with TRBD1 matching 9 bases. The CDR3 length is 14 residues. Unmatched junction bases numbered 7, after V lost 4 bases and J lost 6 bases. Per germline, CDR1 SGDLS and CDR2 YYNGEE. The CDR3 nucleotides are TGTGCCAGCAGCCCCCGGACAGGGGACAATGGCTACACCTTC. It yields the protein CASSPRTGDNGYTF.

This clone was found a few times. Other DNA variants within this sample encode the same CDR3. The chain couples TRBV5-8 to TRBJ1-2; D is ambiguous. With 0 bases removed from V and 5 bases from J, the gap between germline ends came to 5 bases. The CDR3 has 12 residues. Germline CDR1 and CDR2: SGHTS and YDEGEE. The CDR3 DNA sequence: TGTGCCAGCAGCTTGGGTCCGTATGGCTACACCTTC. This gives the protein CASSLGPYGYTF.

This clone was seen once. The chain joins TRBV2 to TRBJ1-2; unclear D gene. Between the trimmed V and J ends, which lost 8 bases and 1 base, there was a span of 5 bases. This CDR3 has 11 residues. CDR1 SNHLY and CDR2 FYNNEI come from the germline V gene. CDR3 DNA: TGTGCCAGCCCCGGTAACTATGGCTACACCTTC. This gives the protein CASPGNYGYTF.

The chain uses TRBV5-1 and TRBJ2-1; 10 nucleotides line up with TRBD2. Germline CDR1 and CDR2: SGHRS and YFSETQ. CDR3 length: 15 amino acids. Unmatched junction bases numbered 1, after V lost 4 bases and J lost 0 bases. The CDR3 bases are TGCGCCAGCAGCCTAGCGGGAGTCTCCTACAATGAGCAGTTCTTC. It translates to CASSLAGVSYNEQFF.

To note about this clone: Other nucleotide sequences in the sample specify the same CDR3. The genes are TRBV18 and TRBJ2-7; 7 bases align to TRBD2. The CDR3 consists of 13 residues. J lost 3 bases, V lost 3 bases, and 2 bases had no gene match. CDR1 KGHSH and CDR2 LQKENI come from the germline V gene. The CDR3 protein is CASSPGGGYEQYF. The CDR3 bases are TGTGCCAGCTCACCGGGGGGGGGCTACGAGCAGTACTTC.

The V gene is TRBV9, the J gene TRBJ2-2; 8 bases are shared with TRBD2. V lost 2 bases, J lost 1 base, and 4 bases stayed unmatched. The CDR3 is 16 amino acids. Germline CDR1 reads SGDLS; CDR2 reads YYNGEE. CDR3 sequence: CASSVSTSGNTGELFF. The CDR3 nucleotides read TGTGCCAGCAGCGTCTCAACTAGCGGGAACACCGGGGAGCTGTTTTTT. The whole variable domain, filled in from reference TRBV9 and TRBJ2-2, reads DSGVTQTPKHLITATGQRVTLRCSPRSGDLSVYWYQQSLDQGLQFLIQYYNGEERAKGNILERFSAQQFPDLHSELNLSSLELGDSALYFCASSVSTSGNTGELFFGEGSRLTVL.

The V and J genes are TRBV3-1 (or the pseudogene TRBV3-2) and TRBJ1-6; D is possibly TRBD1 (5 bases). This CDR3 has 13 residues. V lost 9 bases to trimming and J lost 9 bases, with 15 bases between them. Germline CDR1 reads LGHDT; CDR2 reads YNNKEL (reference sequence). CDR3 sequence reads: CASKALGGSPLHF. The CDR3 coding sequence is TGTGCCAGTAAGGCCTTGGGGGGTTCACCCCTCCACTTT.

The chain recombines TRBV5-1 with TRBJ2-5, with D unresolved. The CDR3 is 13 residues long. CDR1 is SGHRS, CDR2 YFSETQ, per germline. Trimming stripped 0 bases from V and 5 bases from J, with 8 bases between. The CDR3 nucleotides are TGCGCCAGCAGCTTGGGAGAGCGTGAGACCCAGTACTTC. Protein: CASSLGERETQYF.

The genes are TRBV25-1 and TRBJ1-2; TRBD1 aligns across 8 bases. The junction had 16 bases not matched to a gene; V was cut back by 2 bases and J by 5 bases. In germline, CDR1 is MGHDK, CDR2 SYGVNS. This CDR3 spans 18 amino acids. CDR3 coding DNA: TGTGCCAGCAGTGAACTCAACCCCCTCCGACAGGGGTCATATGGCTACACCTTC. It codes for CASSELNPLRQGSYGYTF.

This clone is a singleton in its sample. The chain is built from TRBV5-1 and TRBJ2-7; 9 bases align to TRBD2. J gave up 0 bases and V 2 bases, and 6 bases lay outside the gene matches. The CDR3 spans 16 residues. Germline CDR1 SGHRS, CDR2 YFSETQ. Here the CDR3 DNA reads TGCGCCAGCAGCTTATACTCTAGCGGGACCTCCTACGAGCAGTACTTC. Amino acid sequence: CASSLYSSGTSYEQYF.

This clone was counted a single time. The chain recombines TRBV3-1 (or the pseudogene TRBV3-2) with TRBJ2-5; 7 bases map to TRBD2. The CDR3 extends over 14 amino acids. J gave up 5 bases and V 2 bases, and 5 bases lay outside the gene matches. Germline lookup yields CDR1 LGHDT and CDR2 YNNKEL (reference sequence). The CDR3 nucleotides read TGTGCCAGCAGCCAAATAAGGGGAGGGGAGACCCAGTACTTC. As protein: CASSQIRGGETQYF.

This clone has a handful of counts. The rearrangement joins TRBV28 to TRBJ1-3, with D uncertain. The length of the CDR3 is 15 residues. Germline CDR1 reads MDHEN; CDR2 reads SYDVKM. The V end was cut by 3 bases, the J end by 3 bases, with 12 bases between. The CDR3 DNA follows: TGTGCCAGCAGTTTTACGGGAACGGTTGGAAACACCATATATTTT. It encodes CASSFTGTVGNTIYF.

This clone was detected once. The gene calls are TRBV5-6 and TRBJ2-7; TRBD1 matches 12 bases. From germline, CDR1 is SGHDT and CDR2 YYEEEE. The CDR3 spans 15 residues. After removal of 1 base from V and 5 bases from J, the junction contained 4 bases not matched to a gene. For the CDR3, the DNA is TGTGCCAGCAGCTTGCTAGGGACAGGGGGCGACGAGCAGTACTTC. This encodes CASSLLGTGGDEQYF.

This clone has a single count. This rearrangement joins TRBV4-3 to TRBJ1-2, with a weak D call TRBD1 (6 bases). V was clipped by 0 bases and J by 8 bases, with 19 bases between them. Germline V gene sequence: CDR1 LGHNA, CDR2 YSLEER. CDR3 length equals 16 residues. CDR3 sequence (DNA): TGCGCCAGCAGCCAAGATCTCGGTCGGGGGGCGGGAGGCTACACCTTC. Translated: CASSQDLGRGAGGYTF.

This chain uses TRBV3-1 (or the pseudogene TRBV3-2) with TRBJ2-1, with TRBD2 matching over 7 bases. The CDR3 consists of 15 residues. With V trimmed by 1 base and J by 5 bases, 5 bases remained unmatched. The germline gives CDR1 LGHDT, CDR2 YNNKEL (reference sequence). The CDR3 DNA follows: TGTGCCAGCAGCCAAGCTCCTAGCGGAAACAATGAGCAGTTCTTC. Amino acids: CASSQAPSGNNEQFF.

This rearrangement joins TRBV7-9 to TRBJ1-6; 7 nucleotides align to TRBD1. The trim removed 3 bases at V and 9 bases at J, leaving 2 bases unmatched. This CDR3 has 13 amino acids. Germline V gene data show CDR1 as SEHNR and CDR2 as FQNEAQ (reference sequence). CDR3 protein: CASSFQGGSPLHF. The CDR3 region has the DNA TGTGCCAGCAGCTTTCAGGGGGGTTCACCCCTCCACTTT.

This sequence joins TRBV7-6 and TRBJ1-1; D is uncertain. There are 10 residues in the CDR3. V lost 7 bases, J lost 10 bases, and 10 bases lay in between. Per the germline V gene, CDR1 is SGHVS and CDR2 is FNYEAQ. CDR3 coding DNA: TGTGCCAGCACCTTTAGCCCAGCTTTCTTT. This translates into CASTFSPAFF.

This clone occurred a few times. The CDR3 DNA sequence: TGTGCCAGTACTAACAGGGCCGAAGCTTTCTTT. Residues: CASTNRAEAFF. This sequence joins TRBV19 and TRBJ1-1; perhaps TRBD1 as D (6 bases). The CDR3 loop spans 11 amino acids. Trimming stripped 7 bases from V and 8 bases from J, with 11 bases between. Germline V gene data show CDR1 as LNHDA and CDR2 as SQIVND (reference sequence). Based on the CDR3 plus reference TRBV19 and TRBJ1-1, the full variable domain is DGGITQSPKYLFRKEGQNVTLSCEQNLNHDAMYWYRQDPGQGLRLIYYSQIVNDFQKGDIAEGYSVSREKKESFPLTVTSAQKNPTAFYLCASTNRAEAFFGQGTRLTVV.

The rearrangement links TRBV5-1 to TRBJ2-1; TRBD1 agrees at 8 bases. Germline trimming cut 8 bases from V and 3 bases from J; bases unmatched to any gene: 10. The germline V gene encodes CDR1 SGHRS and CDR2 YFSETQ. The CDR3 length is 15 residues. The CDR3 loop reads CASYLGTGYYNEQFF. DNA of the CDR3: TGCGCCAGTTACCTCGGGACAGGCTACTACAATGAGCAGTTCTTC.

A single count supports this clone. The chain recombines TRBV18 with TRBJ1-1; 10 bases map to TRBD1. The CDR3 runs 16 residues. From germline, CDR1 is KGHSH and CDR2 LQKENI. Trimming at V came to 3 bases and at J to 0 bases, leaving 4 bases not matched to a gene. CDR3 protein: CASSPGQGRVNTEAFF. DNA for the CDR3: TGTGCCAGCTCACCGGGACAGGGGAGGGTGAACACTGAAGCTTTCTTT.